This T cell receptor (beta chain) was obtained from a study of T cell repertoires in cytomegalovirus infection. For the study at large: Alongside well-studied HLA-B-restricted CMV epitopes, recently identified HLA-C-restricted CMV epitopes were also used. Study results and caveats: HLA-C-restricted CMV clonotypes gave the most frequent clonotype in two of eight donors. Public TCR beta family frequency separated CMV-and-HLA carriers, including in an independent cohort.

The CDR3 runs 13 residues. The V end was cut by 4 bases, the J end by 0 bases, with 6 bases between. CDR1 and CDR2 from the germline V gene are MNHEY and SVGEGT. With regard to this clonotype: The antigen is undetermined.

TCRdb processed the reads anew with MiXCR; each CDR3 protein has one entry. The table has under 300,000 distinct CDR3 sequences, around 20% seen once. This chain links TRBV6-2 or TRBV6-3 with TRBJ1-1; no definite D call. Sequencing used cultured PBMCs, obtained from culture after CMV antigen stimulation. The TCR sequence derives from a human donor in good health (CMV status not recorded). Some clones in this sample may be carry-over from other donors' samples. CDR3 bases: TGTGCCAGCAGTTGGAACTTGAACACTGAAGCTTTCTTT. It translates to CASSWNLNTEAFF.